This T cell receptor beta chain was recorded in a study of memory CD4+ T cells and cytomegalovirus serostatus. The overall study: This sample comes from healthy Belgian adults, several CMV seropositive, approximately 25 seronegative.

Per the germline V gene, CDR1 is SEHNR and CDR2 is FQNEAQ (reference sequence). J gave up 3 bases and V 1 base, and 11 bases lay outside the gene matches. CDR3 size: 18 residues. Single viable CD3+CD4+CD8-CD45RO+ cells were sorted as the memory CD4+ T cells. Generated by immunoSEQ multiplex PCR, the TCRdb table keeps only in-frame clones and is missing some. The sample records approximately 61,000 clones, about three quarters being singletons. What was sequenced was memory CD4+ T cells from blood. This chain joins TRBV7-9 and TRBJ2-7; TRBD1 matches 11 bases. The source is an adult in good health and CMV-seronegative. Some clones in this sample may be carry-over from other donors' samples. CDR3 bases: TGTGCCAGCAGCTTAGTTTACTCAGGGACAGGGGGAGACTACGAGCAGTACTTC. Its protein is CASSLVYSGTGGDYEQYF.